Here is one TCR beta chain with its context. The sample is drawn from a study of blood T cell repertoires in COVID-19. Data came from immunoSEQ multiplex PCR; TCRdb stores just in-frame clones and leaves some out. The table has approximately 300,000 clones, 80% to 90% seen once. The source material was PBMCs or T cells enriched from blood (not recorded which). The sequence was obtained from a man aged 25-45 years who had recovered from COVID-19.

CDR3 in amino acids: CASSLSGAGRNEQFF. The CDR3 DNA is TGTGCCAGCAGTTTATCTGGGGCAGGGCGGAATGAGCAGTTCTTC. The chain employs TRBV27 and TRBJ2-1; TRBD1 is a possible D gene (5 bases). The V end was cut by 0 bases, the J end by 7 bases, with 13 bases between. Germline CDR1 is MNHEY and CDR2 is SMNVEV (reference sequence). The CDR3 loop spans 15 amino acids.